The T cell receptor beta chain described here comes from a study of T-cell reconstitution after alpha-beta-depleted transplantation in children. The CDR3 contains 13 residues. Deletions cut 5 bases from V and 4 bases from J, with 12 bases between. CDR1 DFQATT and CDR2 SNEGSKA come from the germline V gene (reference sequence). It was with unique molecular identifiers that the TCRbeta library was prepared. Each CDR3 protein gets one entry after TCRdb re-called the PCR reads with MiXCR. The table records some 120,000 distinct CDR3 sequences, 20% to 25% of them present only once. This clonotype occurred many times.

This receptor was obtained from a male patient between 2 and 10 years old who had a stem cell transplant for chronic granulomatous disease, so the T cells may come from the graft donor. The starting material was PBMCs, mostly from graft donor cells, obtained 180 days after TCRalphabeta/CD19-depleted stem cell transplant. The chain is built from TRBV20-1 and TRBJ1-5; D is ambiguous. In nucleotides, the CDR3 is TGCAGTGCTTTCCAGAGACCTAATCAGCCCCAGCATTTT. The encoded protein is CSAFQRPNQPQHF.